A selection of T cell receptor beta chains follows, all from one sample in a study of OX40 agonist ivuxolimab in advanced cancers. TCRdb keeps only in-frame clones here, not all; method: immunoSEQ multiplex PCR. In the table there are about 83,000 clones, roughly 85% of which are singletons. Sample: CD4+ or CD8+ T cells sorted from blood, taken in a trial of the OX40 agonist ivuxolimab. The receptor set was obtained from an adult with an advanced solid tumor such as melanoma, head and neck, liver or kidney cancer. Both conserved end residues are part of each CDR3. A D gene is named only where the DNA matches it firmly. Some rows mark clone size as missing; the rest say once, few, many or name a class of expanded clone.

TGTGCCAGCAGCCCACTAGGGAGGACAAATGAAAAACTGTTTTTT	CASSPLGRTNEKLFF	TRBV7-2	once	TRBJ1-4	.
TGTGCCTGGAGTCGCCCGGACAGGGGTGGACGCGAGACCTTC	CAWSRPDRGGRETF	TRBV30	few	TRBJ1-2	TRBD1
TGTGCCAGCAGCGAGGCAGCGGGGGGACTCACCGGGGAGCTGTTTTTT	CASSEAAGGLTGELFF	TRBV5-4	.	TRBJ2-2	TRBD2
TGCGCCAGCAGCCTCGACAGTCCGAACACCGGGGAGCTGTTTTTT	CASSLDSPNTGELFF	TRBV5-1	.	TRBJ2-2	.
TGTGCCAGCAGCGTGCAGGACGGTTATAATTCACCCCTCCACTTT	CASSVQDGYNSPLHF	TRBV7-2	.	TRBJ1-6	.
TGTGCCAGCAGCTCCTTCATACAGCCCCAGCATTTT	CASSSFIQPQHF	TRBV5-8	.	TRBJ1-5	.
TGTGCCAGCAGCTTTGGGAGGCGGGACACTCCCTACGAGCAGTACTTC	CASSFGRRDTPYEQYF	TRBV7-2	.	TRBJ2-7	.
TGCGCCAGCAGCGTTGGACAGGGAATAGATACGCAGTATTTT	CASSVGQGIDTQYF	TRBV5-1	.	TRBJ2-3	TRBD1
TGTGCCAGCTCACCTCCCGCCGGGACAGTCTTCAATGAGCAGTTCTTC	CASSPPAGTVFNEQFF	TRBV18	.	TRBJ2-1	TRBD1
TGTGCCAGCAGCGTAGCTGGCGGGGGGTACAATGAGCAGTTCTTC	CASSVAGGGYNEQFF	TRBV9	.	TRBJ2-1	TRBD2
TGTGCCAGCAGTGAAATGGGGCTTTTTTTGGCTTTCTTT	CASSEMGLFLAFF	TRBV2	.	TRBJ1-1	.
TGTGCCAGCAGTCCTTCCGGGACAGGCCCGAAAGCTAACTATGGCTACACCTTC	CASSPSGTGPKANYGYTF	TRBV28	.	TRBJ1-2	TRBD1
TGTGCCAGCAGCACCTCCCGGGAGGGAGTAAATGAAAAACTGTTTTTT	CASSTSREGVNEKLFF	TRBV5-4	once	TRBJ1-4	.
TGTGCCAGCAGAGAAGACTACCCCTCCTCCTACAATGAGCAGTTCTTC	CASREDYPSSYNEQFF	TRBV2	.	TRBJ2-1	.
TGTGCCAGCAGTATCCGGGACGACGGTGGCTACACCTTC	CASSIRDDGGYTF	TRBV7-9	few	TRBJ1-2	.